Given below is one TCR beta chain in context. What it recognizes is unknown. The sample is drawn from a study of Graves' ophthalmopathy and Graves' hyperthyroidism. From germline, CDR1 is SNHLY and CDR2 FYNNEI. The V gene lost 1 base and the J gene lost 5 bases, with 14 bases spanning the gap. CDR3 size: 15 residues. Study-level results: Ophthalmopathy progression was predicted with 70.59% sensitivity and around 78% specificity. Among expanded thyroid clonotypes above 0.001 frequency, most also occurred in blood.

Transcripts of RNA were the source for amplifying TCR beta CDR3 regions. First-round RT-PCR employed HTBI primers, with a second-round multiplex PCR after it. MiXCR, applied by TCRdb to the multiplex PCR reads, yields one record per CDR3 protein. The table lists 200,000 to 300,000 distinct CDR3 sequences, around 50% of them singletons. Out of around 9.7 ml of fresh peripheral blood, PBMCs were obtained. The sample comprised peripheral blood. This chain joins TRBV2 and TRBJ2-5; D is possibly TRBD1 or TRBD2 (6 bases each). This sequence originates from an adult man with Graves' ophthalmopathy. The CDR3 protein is CASSEDRGRGETQYF. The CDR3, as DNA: TGTGCCAGCAGTGAAGATCGGGGGCGCGGCGAGACCCAGTACTTC.